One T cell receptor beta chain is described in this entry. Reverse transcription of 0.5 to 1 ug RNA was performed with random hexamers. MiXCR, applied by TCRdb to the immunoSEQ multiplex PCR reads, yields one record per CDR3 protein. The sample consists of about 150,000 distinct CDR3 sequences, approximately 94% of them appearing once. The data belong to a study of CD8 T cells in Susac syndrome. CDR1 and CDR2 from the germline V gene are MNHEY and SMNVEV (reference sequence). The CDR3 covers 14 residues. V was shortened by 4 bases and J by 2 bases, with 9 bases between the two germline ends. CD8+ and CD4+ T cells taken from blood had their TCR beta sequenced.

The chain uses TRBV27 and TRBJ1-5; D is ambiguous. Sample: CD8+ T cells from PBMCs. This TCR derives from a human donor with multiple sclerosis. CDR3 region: CASSSYGGNQPQHF. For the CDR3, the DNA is TGTGCCAGCAGTTCATATGGGGGCAATCAGCCCCAGCATTTT.